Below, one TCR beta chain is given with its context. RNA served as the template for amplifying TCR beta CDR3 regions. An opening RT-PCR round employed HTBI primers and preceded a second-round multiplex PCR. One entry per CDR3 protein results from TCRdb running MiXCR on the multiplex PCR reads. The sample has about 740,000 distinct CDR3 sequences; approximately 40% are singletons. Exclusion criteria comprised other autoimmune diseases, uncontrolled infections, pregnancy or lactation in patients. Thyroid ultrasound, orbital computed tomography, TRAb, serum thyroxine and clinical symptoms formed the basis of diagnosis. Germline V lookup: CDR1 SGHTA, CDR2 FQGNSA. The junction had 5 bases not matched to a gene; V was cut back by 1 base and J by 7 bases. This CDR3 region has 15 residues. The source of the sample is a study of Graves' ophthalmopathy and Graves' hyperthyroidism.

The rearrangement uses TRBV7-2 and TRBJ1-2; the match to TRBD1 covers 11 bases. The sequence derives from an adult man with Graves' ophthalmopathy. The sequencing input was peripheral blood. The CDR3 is CASSLGAGTGGGYTF. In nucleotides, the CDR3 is TGTGCCAGCAGCTTAGGGGCAGGGACAGGGGGTGGCTACACCTTC.